This entry lists 26 T cell receptor beta chains sequenced from one sample in a study of shared clonotypes between healthy human individuals. Sequencing used immunoSEQ multiplex PCR; TCRdb keeps in-frame clones, though not all of them. The sample has hundreds of thousands of clones; roughly 72% are singletons. Sequencing input: PBMCs. The receptors shown here come from a woman between 40 and 50 years old in good health. Some clones in this sample may be carry-over from other donors' samples.

The chain is built from TRBV25-1 and TRBJ2-5; 7 bases agree with TRBD2. The CDR3 totals 17 residues. V lost 3 bases to trimming and J lost 2 bases; unmatched junction nucleotides: 12. Looked up from germline, CDR1 is MGHDK and CDR2 is SYGVNS. CDR3 amino acids: CASSERAGDPRQETQYF. The DNA of the CDR3 is TGTGCCAGCAGTGAGAGGGCGGGGGATCCGCGACAAGAGACCCAGTACTTC.

The chain has TRBV30 and TRBJ1-2; 7 bases agree with TRBD1. Germline V CDR1 and CDR2: GTSNPN, SVGIG (reference sequence). The CDR3 length is 13 residues. V gave up 8 bases and J gave up 6 bases; unmatched junction bases: 12. The CDR3 here is CALSQTGRDGYTF. CDR3 nucleotides: TGTGCCCTCTCTCAGACAGGGAGGGATGGCTACACCTTC.

This chain connects TRBV28 to TRBJ2-2; the match to TRBD1 covers 7 bases. Germline values: CDR1 MDHEN, CDR2 SYDVKM. The CDR3 consists of 16 residues. V shed 3 bases and J 3 bases; nucleotides not matched to a gene: 7. CDR3 DNA: TGTGCCAGCAGTTTCTGGGACAGCGAATACACCGGGGAGCTGTTTTTT. Translating gives CASSFWDSEYTGELFF.

This clone was recorded only once. V gene TRBV7-9 combines with J gene TRBJ2-3, with 9 bases that match TRBD2. With 4 bases clipped from V and 0 bases from J, the junction kept 11 bases outside the gene matches. Germline assignment: CDR1 SEHNR and CDR2 FQNEAQ (reference sequence). The CDR3 is 18 amino acids. CDR3 sequence reads: CASSSSSGLALSTDTQYF. As DNA, the CDR3 is TGTGCCAGCAGCTCCTCCAGCGGACTAGCGCTTAGCACAGATACGCAGTATTTT. Using reference TRBV7-9 and TRBJ2-3 for the parts outside the CDR3, the full variable domain is DTGVSQNPRHKITKRGQNVTFRCDPISEHNRLYWYRQTLGQGPEFLTYFQNEAQLEKSRLLSDRFSAERPKGSFSTLEIQRTEQGDSAMYLCASSSSSGLALSTDTQYFGPGTRLTVL.

As for this clone: One end of the junction is discordant with germline, which a read error may explain. V and J are TRBV4-1 and TRBJ2-5; 7 nucleotides align to TRBD2. Germline V lookup: CDR1 MGHRA, CDR2 YSYEKL. This CDR3 contains 15 residues. The CDR3 sequence is CASGQGLAGQETQYF. The DNA for the CDR3 is TGCGCCAGCGGCCAAGGTTTAGCGGGCCAAGAGACCCAGTACTTC.

The chain carries TRBV30 and TRBJ1-1; 10 bases line up with TRBD1. The CDR3 consists of 15 residues. Losses at the gene ends were 2 bases for V and 5 bases for J; bases not matched to a gene: 8. Looked up from germline, CDR1 is GTSNPN and CDR2 is SVGIG (reference sequence). The CDR3 is CAWSPGTGVDTEAFF. Here the CDR3 DNA reads TGTGCCTGGAGTCCCGGGACAGGGGTAGATACTGAAGCTTTCTTT.

This clone was counted ten times or more. This same CDR3 is encoded by further DNA sequences in the sample. The genes are TRBV9 and TRBJ1-3, with 9 bases aligning to TRBD1. The CDR3 runs to 15 residues. Germline V gene lookup returns CDR1 SGDLS and CDR2 YYNGEE. V dropped 0 bases and J dropped 4; count of bases not matched to a gene: 2. CDR3 protein: CASSVGTGAGNTIYF. The CDR3 DNA reads as TGTGCCAGCAGCGTAGGGACAGGGGCCGGAAACACCATATATTTT.

The sample holds one count of this clone. The chain has TRBV10-2 and TRBJ2-4; TRBD2 is a possible D gene (5 bases). Germline CDR1 WSHSY, CDR2 SAAADI. V lost 3 bases and J 0 bases, leaving 12 bases between the germline ends. The CDR3 extends over 16 amino acids. The CDR3 reads CASSDEGPIAKNIQYF. In DNA, the CDR3 is TGCGCCAGCAGTGATGAGGGTCCAATAGCCAAAAACATTCAGTACTTC.

This chain connects TRBV11-3 to TRBJ2-2; D perhaps matches TRBD2 (5 bases). This CDR3 comprises 15 residues. Trimming stripped 7 bases from V and 2 bases from J, with 14 bases between. CDR1 is SGHNT, CDR2 YENEEA, per germline. CDR3 nucleotide sequence: TGTGCCAGCAACCCCCCCGGGGATAACACCGGGGAGCTGTTTTTT. This sequence encodes CASNPPGDNTGELFF.

V and J are TRBV28 and TRBJ2-5; 11 bases are shared with TRBD2. V was clipped by 6 bases and J by 5 bases; unmatched bases: 8. The CDR3 contains 15 residues. CDR1 and CDR2 from the germline V gene are MDHEN and SYDVKM. The CDR3 sequence is CASSTLAGGGETQYF. The CDR3 region has the DNA TGTGCCAGCAGCACGCTAGCGGGAGGTGGGGAGACCCAGTACTTC.

This clone was found a few times. The chain carries TRBV12-2 and TRBJ2-1; whether TRBD2, the table's D call, matches the DNA was not checked. TRBV12-2 is assigned pseudogene status. The CDR3 loop spans 17 amino acids. CDR3 sequence reads: CASRLARAGGARNEQFF. In DNA form, the CDR3 reads TGTGCAAGTCGCTTAGCGCGGGCGGGAGGGGCGAGAAATGAGCAGTTCTTC.

The chain has TRBV7-9 and TRBJ2-1; 12 bases line up with TRBD2. Looked up from germline, CDR1 is SEHNR and CDR2 is FQNEAQ (reference sequence). Germline trimming cut 4 bases from V and 5 bases from J; bases unmatched to any gene: 12. The CDR3 spans 18 residues. CDR3 protein: CASSYPFRLAGVNNEQFF. The CDR3 coding sequence is TGTGCCAGCAGCTACCCTTTCCGACTAGCGGGAGTAAACAATGAGCAGTTCTTC.

The V gene is TRBV6-6, the J gene TRBJ1-2; D is possibly TRBD1 (5 bases). This CDR3 is 14 amino acids long. The V end was cut by 6 bases, the J end by 2 bases, with 13 bases between. CDR1 is MNHNY and CDR2 is SVGAGI in the germline V gene (reference sequence). CDR3 protein: CASSQTGGNYGYTF. In nucleotides, the CDR3 is TGTGCCAGCAGCCAGACCGGGGGGAACTATGGCTACACCTTC.

The chain employs TRBV7-2 and TRBJ2-7; no definite D call. CDR1 and CDR2 (germline): SGHTA, FQGNSA. The V gene lost 3 bases and the J gene lost 3 bases, with 9 bases spanning the gap. CDR3 length: 13 residues. CDR3 in DNA: TGTGCCAGCAGCTTTGTCCAGTTCTACGAGCAGTACTTC. Encoded protein: CASSFVQFYEQYF. The full variable domain, its missing parts supplied by reference TRBV7-2 and TRBJ2-7, is GAGVSQSPSNKVTEKGKDVELRCDPISGHTALYWYRQSLGQGLEFLIYFQGNSAPDKSGLPSDRFSAERTGGSVSTLTIQRTQQEDSAVYLCASSFVQFYEQYFGPGTRLTVT.

The chain couples TRBV30 to TRBJ2-7; TRBD2 is a possible D gene (6 bases). The CDR3 has 13 residues. V was trimmed by 5 bases and J by 6 bases, leaving 17 bases between them. Germline CDR1 GTSNPN, CDR2 SVGIG (reference sequence). The DNA for the CDR3 is TGTGCCTGGGGCCCGGGACTCCCCTCCGAGCAGTACTTC. Translation: CAWGPGLPSEQYF.

This clone has only a few counts. This chain links TRBV27 with TRBJ1-6, with D tentatively TRBD1 (5 bases). CDR1 and CDR2 from the germline V gene are MNHEY and SMNVEV (reference sequence). V was shortened by 6 bases and J by 9 bases, with 18 bases between the two germline ends. The CDR3 spans 15 residues. The CDR3 bases are TGTGCCAGCAGCCAAAGTTCGGGGGAGGGTTCACCCCTCCACTTT. Encoded protein: CASSQSSGEGSPLHF.

The CDR3 region has the DNA TGTGCCAGCAGTGAATCCCGGCTAGCGGGAGGCTACAATGAGCAGTTCTTC. Translating it yields CASSESRLAGGYNEQFF. The gene calls are TRBV2 and TRBJ2-1; 11 bases line up with TRBD2. Germline V gene lookup returns CDR1 SNHLY and CDR2 FYNNEI. This CDR3 region has 17 residues. The junction had 6 bases not matched to a gene; V was cut back by 2 bases and J by 3 bases. Variable domain in full (rest from reference TRBV2 and TRBJ2-1): EPEVTQTPSHQVTQMGQEVILRCVPISNHLYFYWYRQILGQKVEFLVSFYNNEISEKSEIFDDQFSVERPDGSNFTLKIRSTKLEDSAMYFCASSESRLAGGYNEQFFGPGTRLTVL.

In this sample, this clone turned up a few times. The rearrangement joins TRBV11-3 to TRBJ2-3; tentative D call: TRBD2 (7 bases). Germline CDR1 is SGHNT and CDR2 is YENEEA. Trimming left V 1 base short and J 4 bases short, with 15 bases between. CDR3 size: 16 residues. CDR3 nucleotide sequence: TGTGCCAGCAGCTTAGGACCGGGGGGCATTGCAGATACGCAGTATTTT. This codes for CASSLGPGGIADTQYF.

The V call is TRBV4-1, the J call TRBJ2-7; 15 bases fit TRBD2. Trimming at V came to 1 base and at J to 3 bases, leaving 7 bases not matched to a gene. The germline CDR1 and CDR2 sequences are MGHRA and YSYEKL. This CDR3 spans 18 amino acids. CDR3 DNA: TGCGCCAGCAGCCAAGGGACTAGCGGGAGGGCCCTTTACTACGAGCAGTACTTC. Protein product: CASSQGTSGRALYYEQYF.

This clone was observed at least ten times. The chain uses TRBV25-1 and TRBJ1-6; D remains ambiguous. The ends were cut back, 5 bases at V and 10 bases at J, with 9 bases in the middle. The CDR3 sequence is 12 residues long. From germline, CDR1 is MGHDK and CDR2 SYGVNS. The chain's CDR3 is CASSIYGSPLHF. The CDR3 region has the DNA TGTGCCAGCAGTATATACGGCTCACCCCTCCACTTT.

This clone was counted a few times. The chain joins TRBV7-9 to TRBJ2-3; weak D call: TRBD1 (6 bases). The CDR3 consists of 14 residues. V lost 5 bases to trimming and J lost 2 bases, with 11 bases between them. CDR1 and CDR2 from the germline V gene are SEHNR and FQNEAQ (reference sequence). CDR3 sequence (DNA): TGTGCCAGCAGCCGGCAGGGGAACACAGATACGCAGTATTTT. Protein: CASSRQGNTDTQYF. The whole variable domain, remainder taken from reference TRBV7-9 and TRBJ2-3, is DTGVSQNPRHKITKRGQNVTFRCDPISEHNRLYWYRQTLGQGPEFLTYFQNEAQLEKSRLLSDRFSAERPKGSFSTLEIQRTEQGDSAMYLCASSRQGNTDTQYFGPGTRLTVL.

The chain employs TRBV28 and TRBJ2-7; no firm D call. Germline V CDR1 and CDR2: MDHEN, SYDVKM. This CDR3 comprises 15 residues. V lost 3 bases to trimming and J lost 3 bases, with 15 bases between them. The CDR3 DNA reads as TGTGCCAGCAGTTTTGGCGCAAACTTATTCTACGAGCAGTACTTC. This codes for CASSFGANLFYEQYF.

The rearrangement uses TRBV27 and TRBJ2-7, with D tentatively TRBD1 (6 bases). The CDR3 is 17 residues long. Trimming pared 4 bases from V and 1 base from J, leaving 20 bases between. Germline CDR1 and CDR2: MNHEY and SMNVEV (reference sequence). The CDR3 is CASSSRSGDTGSYEQYF. CDR3 sequence (DNA): TGTGCCAGCAGTTCTCGATCCGGGGACACTGGTTCCTACGAGCAGTACTTC.

This clone has ten or more counts. This sample also contains other DNA sequences that code for the same CDR3. The J gene is TRBJ1-6, the V gene TRBV7-9; D ambiguous. Per germline, CDR1 SEHNR and CDR2 FQNEAQ (reference sequence). Trimming took off 5 bases at V and 5 bases at J, with 4 bases between the two ends. This CDR3 contains 12 residues. As DNA, the CDR3 is TGTGCCAGCAGCCCCGATAATTCACCCCTCCACTTT. Translated, it gives CASSPDNSPLHF.

The chain links TRBV6-1 to TRBJ2-7; a possible D gene is TRBD1 (5 bases). CDR1 and CDR2 from the germline V gene are MNHNS and SASEGT. The CDR3 is 15 residues long. V gave up 3 bases and J gave up 2 bases, with 14 bases separating them. CDR3 residues: CASSEAVDTAYEQYF. The DNA of the CDR3 is TGTGCCAGCAGTGAGGCAGTGGACACAGCCTACGAGCAGTACTTC.

The chain employs TRBV18 and TRBJ2-3, with 10 bases that match TRBD2. Losses at the gene ends were 0 bases for V and 0 bases for J; bases not matched to a gene: 3. This CDR3 contains 17 residues. Germline loops: CDR1 KGHSH, CDR2 LQKENI. CDR3 protein: CASSPPGLATSTDTQYF. The CDR3 bases are TGTGCCAGCTCACCACCGGGACTAGCGACTAGCACAGATACGCAGTATTTT.